This T cell receptor (beta chain) comes out of a study of cytomegalovirus exposure and HLA in healthy donors. The study, taken as a whole, reports: Rare sequences made up most TCRs, while some public TCRs were found in many donors.

About this clone itself: The antigen remains undetermined. This sample includes further DNA sequences coding for the same CDR3.

The data were produced by immunoSEQ multiplex PCR, yet TCRdb's version contains in-frame clones alone and is incomplete. The sample holds 150,000 to 200,000 clones, about 95% seen once. With V trimmed by 5 bases and J by 1 base, 2 bases remained unmatched. Germline CDR1 reads SGHTA; CDR2 reads FQGTGA. The CDR3 runs to 16 residues. Input material: PBMCs. The chain combines TRBV7-3 with TRBJ2-3, with TRBD2 matching 14 bases. This clonotype was sampled from a woman under 30 in good health and CMV-seronegative. The CDR3 here is CASSPGLAGGTDTQYF. CDR3 coding DNA: TGTGCCAGCAGCCCGGGACTAGCGGGGGGCACAGATACGCAGTATTTT.